The 18 T cell receptor beta chains below all came from one sample that was sequenced in a study of cytomegalovirus exposure and HLA in healthy donors. Repertoires were generated with immunoSEQ multiplex PCR, while TCRdb's copy carries only in-frame clones and drops some. The data hold over 150,000 clones, with roughly 90% observed a single time. Sequencing was done on a sample of PBMCs. These receptors originate from a woman aged 25 to 45 in good health and CMV-seronegative.

The chain couples TRBV29-1 to TRBJ2-2; D is uncertain. The CDR3 spans 16 residues. The germline V gene encodes CDR1 SQVTM and CDR2 ANQGSEA. Deletions cut 4 bases from V and 6 bases from J, with 21 bases between. The CDR3 sequence: CSVVIIRQMGPGELFF. The CDR3 DNA is TGCAGCGTTGTGATTATCCGGCAAATGGGCCCCGGGGAGCTGTTTTTT.

This clone showed up just a few times. The gene calls are TRBV27 and TRBJ2-1; 8 bases are a match to TRBD1. Germline CDR1 is MNHEY and CDR2 is SMNVEV (reference sequence). This CDR3 has 15 residues. The J segment lost 5 bases and the V segment lost 6 bases, leaving 9 bases of the junction unmatched. In DNA, the CDR3 is TGTGCCAGCAGGCTGCCGGGACAGGTAAACAATGAGCAGTTCTTC. This codes for CASRLPGQVNNEQFF.

The chain employs TRBV10-3 and TRBJ1-5; a possible D gene is TRBD1 (6 bases). Deletions cut 11 bases from V and 0 bases from J, with 20 bases between. Germline-derived CDR1 and CDR2 are ENHRY and SYGVKD. This CDR3 is 16 amino acids long. The CDR3 loop reads CAPSPAGAYSNQPQHF. CDR3 nucleotides: TGTGCCCCATCCCCCGCAGGGGCCTATAGCAATCAGCCCCAGCATTTT.

The chain recombines TRBV6-6 with TRBJ2-1; 9 positions agree with TRBD1. CDR1 is MNHNY, CDR2 SVGAGI, per germline (reference sequence). The ends lost 0 bases at V and 6 bases at J; junction bases unmatched: 6. This CDR3 has 16 residues. CDR3 nucleotide sequence: TGTGCCAGCAGTTACTCGTGGGACAGGGCTTCCAATGAGCAGTTCTTC. This codes for CASSYSWDRASNEQFF.

This chain uses TRBV4-3 with TRBJ2-7, with D tentatively TRBD1 or TRBD2 (5 bases each). The V and J ends lost 0 bases and 2 bases respectively, with 11 bases between them. Per the germline V gene, CDR1 is LGHNA and CDR2 is YSLEER. The CDR3 is 15 amino acids. The CDR3 DNA sequence: TGCGCCAGCAGCCAAGACCCGGGGACCACCTACGAGCAGTACTTC. Encoded protein: CASSQDPGTTYEQYF.

This CDR3 is CASSLTGVKEYF. The DNA of the CDR3 is TGTGCCAGCAGTTTAACAGGGGTAAAGGAGTACTTC. This chain connects TRBV28 to TRBJ2-5, with TRBD1 matching 7 bases. V gave up 2 bases and J gave up 12 bases; unmatched junction bases: 6. Germline values: CDR1 MDHEN, CDR2 SYDVKM. The CDR3 loop spans 12 amino acids.

This chain joins TRBV4-2 and TRBJ2-5, with a possible D match to TRBD2 (5 bases). The germline V and J ends were trimmed by 4 bases and 5 bases, with 23 bases remaining between them. The V gene's germline CDR1 is LGHNA and CDR2 YNFKEQ. The CDR3 has 17 amino acids. The CDR3: CASSPPSGWGASETQYF. CDR3 DNA sequence: TGTGCCAGCAGCCCACCCTCGGGCTGGGGAGCTAGTGAGACCCAGTACTTC.

The V gene is TRBV5-6, the J gene TRBJ2-3; a possible D gene is TRBD1 (5 bases). Trimming took 0 bases from V and 2 from J, leaving 7 bases between them. CDR1 is SGHDT and CDR2 is YYEEEE in the germline V gene. This CDR3 has 14 residues. CDR3 protein: CASSLGGNTDTQYF. DNA for the CDR3: TGTGCCAGCAGCTTGGGGGGCAACACAGATACGCAGTATTTT.

The chain combines TRBV7-2 with TRBJ1-2; D is uncertain. Germline CDR1 reads SGHTA; CDR2 reads FQGNSA. V was clipped by 5 bases and J by 4 bases, with 8 bases between them. The CDR3 has 12 amino acids. The CDR3 here is CASSLQGYGYTF. DNA for the CDR3: TGTGCCAGCAGCCTGCAAGGCTATGGCTACACCTTC.

CDR3 DNA: TGTGCCAGCTCGTCGAAGGAGACCCAGTACTTC. This encodes CASSSKETQYF. This chain uses TRBV18 with TRBJ2-5, with D unresolved. Between the trimmed V and J ends, which lost 6 bases and 5 bases, there was a span of 7 bases. This CDR3 contains 11 residues. Germline CDR1 and CDR2: KGHSH and LQKENI.

The chain has TRBV11-2 and TRBJ2-3; D is uncertain. This CDR3 contains 13 residues. Trimming took off 3 bases at V and 5 bases at J, with 9 bases between the two ends. Germline lookup yields CDR1 SGHAT and CDR2 FQNNGV. The chain's CDR3 is CASSFPGIDTQYF. The CDR3 region has the DNA TGTGCCAGCAGCTTTCCCGGTATAGATACGCAGTATTTT.

The chain is built from TRBV4-3 and TRBJ1-1; 12 bases are shared with TRBD1. The CDR3 is 17 residues long. V was pared by 0 bases and J by 0 bases, with 2 bases of the junction left unmatched. Germline CDR1 is LGHNA and CDR2 is YSLEER. In DNA form, the CDR3 reads TGCGCCAGCAGCCAAGAGGGGACAGGGGGCTTGAACACTGAAGCTTTCTTT. Protein product: CASSQEGTGGLNTEAFF.

In this sample, this clone turned up once. The genes are TRBV19 and TRBJ2-7; D may match TRBD1 or TRBD2 (5 bases each). The CDR3 length is 14 residues. The germline V and J ends were trimmed by 4 bases and 2 bases, with 12 bases remaining between them. CDR1 is LNHDA, CDR2 SQIVND, per germline (reference sequence). The CDR3, as DNA: TGTGCCAGTAGTACCCGGGACGCAGCCTACGAGCAGTACTTC. It translates to CASSTRDAAYEQYF.

The rearrangement joins TRBV6-5 to TRBJ1-2, with D maybe TRBD1 (6 bases). The CDR3 is 14 amino acids. Germline loops: CDR1 MNHEY, CDR2 SVGAGI. V gave up 2 bases and J gave up 8 bases, with 15 bases separating them. The CDR3 protein is CASSYDRGADGYTF. The CDR3 region has the DNA TGTGCCAGCAGTTACGACCGGGGGGCGGACGGCTACACCTTC.

In DNA, the CDR3 is TGTGCCAGCAGCTTAGGTGGTCAGCCCCAGCATTTT. Translation gives CASSLGGQPQHF. V and J are TRBV7-9 and TRBJ1-5, with unresolved D. Germline V gene lookup returns CDR1 SEHNR and CDR2 FQNEAQ (reference sequence). Trimming pared 1 base from V and 6 bases from J, leaving 4 bases between. The CDR3 length is 12 residues.

This chain uses TRBV7-2 with TRBJ2-1; TRBD2 aligns across 9 bases. Germline V gene sequence: CDR1 SGHTA, CDR2 FQGNSA. This CDR3 is 15 amino acids long. Losses at the gene ends were 2 bases for V and 4 bases for J; bases not matched to a gene: 3. The CDR3 sequence is CASSLFLAGYNEQFF. DNA for the CDR3: TGTGCCAGCAGCTTATTCCTAGCGGGATACAATGAGCAGTTCTTC.

This clone was seen only a few times. The chain uses TRBV2 and TRBJ1-2, with D tentatively TRBD1 (5 bases). CDR3 size: 15 residues. Trimming left V 6 bases short and J 8 bases short, with 22 bases between. Germline CDR1 reads SNHLY; CDR2 reads FYNNEI. Here the CDR3 reads CASRLGQRSTWGYTF. The CDR3 DNA reads as TGTGCCAGCAGGTTGGGGCAGCGATCAACCTGGGGCTACACCTTC.

V and J are TRBV2 and TRBJ1-2, with 7 bases that match TRBD1. The CDR3 totals 12 residues. The ends lost 8 bases at V and 7 bases at J; junction bases unmatched: 7. Germline loops: CDR1 SNHLY, CDR2 FYNNEI. The CDR3 is CASLGGVGGYTF. CDR3 DNA sequence: TGTGCCAGCCTAGGGGGCGTCGGTGGCTACACCTTC. Drawing the rest from reference TRBV2 and TRBJ1-2, the complete variable domain is EPEVTQTPSHQVTQMGQEVILRCVPISNHLYFYWYRQILGQKVEFLVSFYNNEISEKSEIFDDQFSVERPDGSNFTLKIRSTKLEDSAMYFCASLGGVGGYTFGSGTRLTVV.